The subject of this entry is one T cell receptor beta chain. The antigen is unknown. This entry belongs to a study of cytomegalovirus exposure and HLA in healthy donors. Study outcomes and limitations: Some TCR beta chains (roughly 160 of them) were listed as cytomegalovirus-associated. The study reported that TCR beta sequences accurately predicted HLA-A and HLA-B alleles in most subjects. Most CMV-associated TCR beta chains appeared HLA-restricted in a later analysis.

In the PCR, 60 Vbeta and 13 Jbeta primers were used. The protocol was immunoSEQ multiplex PCR, while the TCRdb copy is restricted to in-frame clones and leaves out a portion. The sample has 85,000 to 130,000 clones, roughly four fifths seen once; the top ten hold around an eighth. This CDR3 spans 13 amino acids. The V gene lost 4 bases and the J gene lost 4 bases, with 8 bases spanning the gap. Germline CDR1 MNHEY, CDR2 SMNVEV (reference sequence). Sequencing input: PBMCs. The receptor was derived from a male donor in good health and CMV-seropositive. This chain joins TRBV27 and TRBJ1-5; D unclear. The CDR3 protein is CASSYGGNQPQHF. The CDR3 nucleotides read TGTGCCAGCAGTTACGGCGGGAATCAGCCCCAGCATTTT.